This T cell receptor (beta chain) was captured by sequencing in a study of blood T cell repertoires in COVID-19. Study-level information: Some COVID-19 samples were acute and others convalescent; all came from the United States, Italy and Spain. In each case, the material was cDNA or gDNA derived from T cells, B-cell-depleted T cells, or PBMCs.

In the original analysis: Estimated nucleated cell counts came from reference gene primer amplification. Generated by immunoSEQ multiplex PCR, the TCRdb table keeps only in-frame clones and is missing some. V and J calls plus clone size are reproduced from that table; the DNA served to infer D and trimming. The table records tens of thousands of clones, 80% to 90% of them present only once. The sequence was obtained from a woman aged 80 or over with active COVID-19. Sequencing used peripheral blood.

DNA of the CDR3: TGTGCCAGCGGCAGGGAGACCCAGTACTTC. Amino acids: CASGRETQYF. The rearrangement links TRBV28 to TRBJ2-5; D unresolved. CDR3 length equals 10 residues. V was cut by 8 bases and J by 5 bases, with 6 bases left in between. Germline V gene lookup returns CDR1 MDHEN and CDR2 SYDVKM.